The clone carrying this T cell receptor beta chain was detected a few times. The data stem from a study of blood T cell repertoires in COVID-19. In the study overall: Samples of COVID-19 (acute and convalescent) were obtained from the United States, Italy and Spain. PBMCs, B-cell-depleted T cells, or T cells were the source of the cDNA or gDNA that made up the material.

V gave up 2 bases and J gave up 6 bases, with 10 bases separating them. The CDR3 contains 13 residues. In the original analysis: Amplified reference gene primers provided the basis for estimating nucleated cell counts. Profiling relied on immunoSEQ multiplex PCR, and the TCRdb table lists in-frame clones only, not all of them. V, J and clone size are those of that table, while D and trimming were read from the DNA. The table has 260,000 or so clones, around 82% seen once. The specimen sequenced was peripheral blood. This chain joins TRBV12-3 or TRBV12-4 and TRBJ1-2; possibly TRBD1 for D (6 bases). This receptor was taken from a human donor in a cohort sampled during active COVID-19. The CDR3 bases are TGTGCCAGCAGTTTAAGGGGGGGTAATGGCTACACCTTC. Translated: CASSLRGGNGYTF.